The next 10 T cell receptor beta chains were all read from a single sample in a study of cytomegalovirus exposure and HLA in healthy donors. PCR amplification relied on 60 Vbeta primers (plus 13 Jbeta primers). The table came from immunoSEQ multiplex PCR; TCRdb's copy has only in-frame clones and leaves some out. The sample yields under 250,000 clones, approximately 78% seen once. The sequencing sample was made of PBMCs. Receptor source: a woman aged 40-49 years in good health and CMV-seronegative.

With regard to this clone: In the same sample, other DNA sequences code for this CDR3. The chain has TRBV7-9 and TRBJ2-3; possible D gene TRBD1, 6 bases. The V gene's germline CDR1 is SEHNR and CDR2 FQNEAQ (reference sequence). This CDR3 spans 14 amino acids. V was cut by 5 bases and J by 6 bases, with 15 bases left in between. The CDR3 region has the DNA TGTGCCAGCAGCCCAAACAGGGTTGTGGATACGCAGTATTTT. Its translation is CASSPNRVVDTQYF.

The chain carries TRBV9 and TRBJ2-2, with a weak D call TRBD2 (7 bases). CDR1 and CDR2 (germline): SGDLS, YYNGEE. This CDR3 comprises 15 residues. V lost 0 bases and J lost 6, with 12 bases in between. The CDR3 region is CASSVDPGGPGELFF. CDR3 in DNA: TGTGCCAGCAGCGTAGACCCCGGGGGGCCCGGGGAGCTGTTTTTT.

V is TRBV7-2 and J is TRBJ2-7; 8 bases match TRBD1. The CDR3 runs to 16 residues. Germline V gives CDR1 SGHTA, CDR2 FQGNSA. V lost 5 bases to trimming and J lost 3 bases; unmatched junction nucleotides: 12. The DNA for the CDR3 is TGTGCCAGCAGCAAACGAAGGACAGGGACGAACTACGAGCAGTACTTC. Translating it yields CASSKRRTGTNYEQYF.

This clone occurred once. The genes are TRBV14 and TRBJ1-2; maybe TRBD1 (6 bases). Trimming stripped 2 bases from V and 10 bases from J, with 11 bases between. This CDR3 has 12 amino acids. CDR1 and CDR2 (germline): SGHDN, FVKESK. CDR3 coding DNA: TGTGCCAGCAGCCAAACCAGGGGAGACTACACCTTC. This translates into CASSQTRGDYTF.

This sequence joins TRBV30 and TRBJ1-2; D not certain. The V and J ends lost 3 bases and 6 bases respectively, with 14 bases between them. CDR1 is GTSNPN and CDR2 is SVGIG in the germline V gene (reference sequence). The CDR3 contains 13 residues. The CDR3 sequence is CAWSLTSGDGYTF. CDR3 DNA: TGTGCCTGGAGCCTAACTTCAGGCGATGGCTACACCTTC.

This rearrangement joins TRBV6-4 to TRBJ1-1, with D uncertain. The CDR3 is 13 residues long. Germline CDR1 and CDR2: MRHNA and SNTAGT. Trimming removed 2 bases from V and 9 bases from J, with 13 bases in between. The CDR3 here is CASSDGWAGKAFF. CDR3 DNA sequence: TGTGCCAGCAGTGACGGCTGGGCAGGAAAAGCTTTCTTT.

V and J are TRBV9 and TRBJ2-1; 10 nucleotides align to TRBD2. V dropped 1 base and J dropped 0; count of bases not matched to a gene: 7. Germline CDR1 reads SGDLS; CDR2 reads YYNGEE. This CDR3 is 18 amino acids long. CDR3 protein: CASSVPLSSGSSYNEQFF. The CDR3 region has the DNA TGTGCCAGCAGCGTACCGCTGTCTAGCGGGAGCTCCTACAATGAGCAGTTCTTC.

This clone was observed a handful of times. The chain employs TRBV7-7 and TRBJ1-1, with D uncertain. Trimming stripped 2 bases from V and 1 base from J, with 5 bases between. In germline, CDR1 is SSHAT, CDR2 FNYEAQ (reference sequence). This CDR3 contains 13 residues. The CDR3 spells CASSLHTNTEAFF. CDR3 in DNA: TGTGCCAGCAGCTTACACACGAACACTGAAGCTTTCTTT.

The chain combines TRBV7-9 with TRBJ2-1, with TRBD1 matching 9 bases. Germline V lookup: CDR1 SEHNR, CDR2 FQNEAQ (reference sequence). V was clipped by 6 bases and J by 7 bases; unmatched bases: 13. The CDR3 extends over 16 amino acids. The CDR3 is CASRPPGTGWINEQFF. The CDR3, as DNA: TGTGCCAGCAGGCCTCCCGGGACAGGGTGGATAAATGAGCAGTTCTTC.

This chain uses TRBV6-1 with TRBJ1-1, with a weak D call TRBD1 (5 bases). Looked up from germline, CDR1 is MNHNS and CDR2 is SASEGT. There are 12 residues in the CDR3. V was cut by 3 bases and J by 7 bases, with 9 bases left in between. The DNA for the CDR3 is TGTGCCAGCAGTGAGCGGACATATGAAGCTTTCTTT. Its protein is CASSERTYEAFF.